What follows describes a single T cell receptor (beta chain). Its antigen remains unknown. This record belongs to a study of OX40 agonist ivuxolimab in advanced cancers. General study points: On average, CD8+ T cells showed a greater number of expanded clones than CD4+. At 0.1 to 3.0 mg/kg, CD4+ and CD8+ blood T cells expanded clonally by week 6.

There are 19 residues in the CDR3. Germline V lookup: CDR1 ENHRY, CDR2 SYGVKD. The ends were cut back, 6 bases at V and 5 bases at J, with 31 bases in the middle. Assay: immunoSEQ multiplex PCR; the TCRdb copy retains only in-frame clones and omits some. The table shows about 50,000 clones, with almost 90% occurring only once. The sample here was CD4+ or CD8+ T cells sorted from blood, taken in a trial of the OX40 agonist ivuxolimab. The source of this sequence is an adult with an advanced solid tumor such as melanoma, head and neck, liver or kidney cancer. The chain recombines TRBV10-3 with TRBJ2-5, with D tentatively TRBD1 (9 bases). CDR3 sequence reads: CAISSGTGLYNGGVETQYF. CDR3 DNA sequence: TGTGCCATCAGCTCCGGGACAGGGCTCTATAACGGGGGGGTTGAGACCCAGTACTTC.